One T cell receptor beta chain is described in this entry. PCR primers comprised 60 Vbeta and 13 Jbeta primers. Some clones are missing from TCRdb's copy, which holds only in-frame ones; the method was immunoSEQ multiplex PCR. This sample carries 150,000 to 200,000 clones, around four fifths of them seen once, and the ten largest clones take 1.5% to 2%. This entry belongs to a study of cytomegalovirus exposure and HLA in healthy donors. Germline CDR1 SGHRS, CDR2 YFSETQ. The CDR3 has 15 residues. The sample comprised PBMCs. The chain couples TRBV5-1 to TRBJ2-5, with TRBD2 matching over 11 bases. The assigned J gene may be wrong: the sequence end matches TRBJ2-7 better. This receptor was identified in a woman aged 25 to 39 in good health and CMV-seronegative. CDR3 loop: CASSLVGTSGYEQYF. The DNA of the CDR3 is TGCGCCAGCAGCTTGGTCGGGACTAGCGGCTACGAGCAGTACTTC.